This is a list of T cell receptor beta chains from one sample in a study of cytomegalovirus exposure and HLA in healthy donors. Data came from immunoSEQ multiplex PCR; TCRdb stores just in-frame clones and leaves some out. The sample shows under 400,000 clones, nearly 90% of them seen only once. The material sequenced was PBMCs. Receptors originate from a man aged 30 to 39 in good health and CMV-seronegative. CDR3s include the opening cysteine and the closing phenylalanine or tryptophan. A D gene is named only where the DNA matches it firmly. Rows may omit the clone size; those that give it use once, few, many or a size class.

d_call	v_call	j_call	clone_size	cdr3_aa	cdr3_nt
NA	TRBV19	TRBJ2-3	NA	CASSIGQPLVTQYF	TGTGCCAGTAGTATCGGACAGCCCCTGGTTACGCAGTATTTT
NA	TRBV19	TRBJ2-3	NA	CASRPAEVNPSTDTQYF	TGTGCCAGTAGACCAGCGGAGGTAAACCCTAGCACAGATACGCAGTATTTT
NA	TRBV15	TRBJ2-6	NA	CATSTGKDSYSGANVLTF	TGTGCCACCAGCACAGGCAAGGACAGCTACTCTGGGGCCAACGTCCTGACTTTC
NA	TRBV7-2	TRBJ1-1	NA	CASSLMATVMNTEAFF	TGTGCCAGCAGCTTAATGGCTACAGTCATGAACACTGAAGCTTTCTTT
TRBD1	TRBV5-1	TRBJ1-2	NA	CASSNRQGQANYGYTF	TGCGCCAGCAGCAATAGACAGGGACAAGCTAACTATGGCTACACCTTC
TRBD2	TRBV6-5	TRBJ2-7	NA	CASSRLASLYEQYF	TGTGCCAGCAGCAGACTAGCGAGCCTCTACGAGCAGTACTTC
TRBD1	TRBV5-4	TRBJ1-2	NA	CASSSGQGHGYTF	TGTGCCAGCAGCTCGGGACAGGGCCATGGCTACACCTTC
TRBD1	TRBV7-8	TRBJ1-2	NA	CASSLAGTGSNYGYTF	TGTGCCAGCAGCTTAGCCGGGACAGGGTCCAACTATGGCTACACCTTC
NA	TRBV11-3	TRBJ2-7	NA	CASSLGRGTYEQYF	TGTGCCAGCAGCTTAGGCCGGGGGACCTACGAGCAGTACTTC
NA	TRBV2	TRBJ1-1	NA	CASSERGRNTEAFF	TGTGCCAGCAGTGAAAGGGGTAGAAACACTGAAGCTTTCTTT
TRBD1	TRBV10-3	TRBJ1-2	few	CAIPVRTGAYGYTF	TGTGCCATCCCCGTTCGGACAGGGGCCTATGGCTACACCTTC
NA	TRBV4-2	TRBJ1-4	NA	CASSQEQGLGEKLFF	TGTGCCAGCAGCCAAGAGCAGGGATTAGGAGAAAAACTGTTTTTT
NA	TRBV6-5	TRBJ1-1	NA	CASSFRVGNTEAFF	TGTGCCAGCAGTTTCAGGGTGGGAAACACTGAAGCTTTCTTT
TRBD1	TRBV29-1	TRBJ1-2	NA	CSVGGQGNYGYTF	TGCAGCGTTGGGGGACAGGGGAACTATGGCTACACCTTC
TRBD2	TRBV11-2	TRBJ2-1	NA	CASSLDLTGGRYNEQFF	TGTGCCAGCAGCTTAGATCTTACGGGGGGGCGTTACAATGAGCAGTTCTTC
TRBD1	TRBV15	TRBJ1-1	NA	CATSRGRGWSGTEAFF	TGTGCCACCAGCAGGGGCAGGGGGTGGTCGGGCACTGAAGCTTTCTTT
NA	TRBV6-1	TRBJ2-7	NA	CASHWARYEQYF	TGTGCCAGCCACTGGGCGCGCTACGAGCAGTACTTC
TRBD2	TRBV5-1	TRBJ2-1	NA	CASSLDRGLAGGRRDEQFF	TGCGCCAGCAGCTTGGATCGTGGACTAGCGGGGGGGCGTCGGGATGAGCAGTTCTTC
TRBD1	TRBV5-1	TRBJ2-7	NA	CASSFLTGSSYEQYF	TGCGCCAGCAGCTTCTTGACAGGGAGCTCCTACGAGCAGTACTTC
NA	TRBV11-2	TRBJ2-7	few	CASSASGSYEQYF	TGTGCCAGCAGCGCAAGCGGGTCCTACGAGCAGTACTTC
NA	TRBV11-2	TRBJ1-1	NA	CASSWGENTEAFF	TGTGCCAGCAGCTGGGGGGAGAACACTGAAGCTTTCTTT
NA	TRBV4-2	TRBJ2-7	NA	CASSQSRRTIYEQYF	TGTGCCAGCAGCCAGTCAAGGAGGACGATCTACGAGCAGTACTTC
NA	TRBV7-2	TRBJ2-1	NA	CASSLDRAGYNEQFF	TGTGCCAGCAGCTTAGACAGGGCGGGCTACAATGAGCAGTTCTTC
NA	TRBV27	TRBJ2-1	NA	CASSSLTGIAYNEQFF	TGTGCCAGCAGTTCATTAACAGGGATCGCCTACAATGAGCAGTTCTTC
TRBD2	TRBV7-9	TRBJ2-1	NA	CASSLAGGYNEQFF	TGTGCCAGCAGCCTAGCGGGGGGGTACAATGAGCAGTTCTTC
NA	TRBV6-1	TRBJ1-6	NA	CASSENRSNSPLHF	TGTGCCAGCAGTGAAAACAGGAGTAATTCACCCCTCCACTTT
NA	TRBV27	TRBJ1-6	NA	CASSSLREYNSPLHF	TGTGCCAGCAGTTCCCTAAGGGAGTATAATTCACCCCTCCACTTT
TRBD1	TRBV10-3	TRBJ2-7	NA	CAISDTGGFYEQYF	TGTGCCATCAGTGACACAGGGGGCTTCTACGAGCAGTACTTC
NA	TRBV29-1	TRBJ1-1	NA	CSVEWGGSWTEAFF	TGCAGCGTTGAATGGGGGGGCTCGTGGACTGAAGCTTTCTTT
NA	TRBV30	TRBJ1-2	NA	CAWTLTGFGYTF	TGTGCCTGGACCCTAACAGGGTTTGGCTACACCTTC
NA	TRBV18	TRBJ1-6	NA	CASSPTAGALHF	TGTGCCAGCTCACCAACCGCGGGGGCCCTCCACTTT
TRBD2	TRBV25-1	TRBJ2-2	NA	CASSEYSLAGITGELFF	TGTGCCAGCAGTGAATACTCCCTAGCGGGGATCACCGGGGAGCTGTTTTTT
NA	TRBV30	TRBJ2-5	NA	CAWSPLGAVETQYF	TGTGCCTGGAGCCCGCTGGGGGCTGTAGAGACCCAGTACTTC
NA	TRBV4-1	TRBJ1-2	NA	CASSQDGPGCYGYTF	TGCGCCAGCAGCCAAGATGGGCCAGGGTGCTATGGCTACACCTTC
NA	TRBV2	TRBJ2-1	NA	CASSWGDNEQFF	TGTGCCAGCAGTTGGGGAGACAATGAGCAGTTCTTC
TRBD1	TRBV4-1	TRBJ1-4	NA	CASSQAAPGQGSNEKLFF	TGCGCCAGCAGCCAAGCGGCCCCCGGACAGGGGTCTAATGAAAAACTGTTTTTT
TRBD2	TRBV5-6	TRBJ2-1	NA	CASSPTSGTYNEQFF	TGTGCCAGCAGCCCGACTAGCGGCACATACAATGAGCAGTTCTTC
NA	TRBV18	TRBJ2-5	NA	CASSSTGYAGETQYF	TGTGCCAGCTCATCCACGGGCTACGCGGGAGAGACCCAGTACTTC
TRBD1	TRBV7-9	TRBJ1-1	once	CASSRPGQGRAEAFF	TGTGCCAGCAGCCGTCCGGGACAGGGGCGTGCTGAAGCTTTCTTT
NA	TRBV10-1	TRBJ1-3	NA	CASSKGSTGNTIYF	TGCGCCAGCAGCAAAGGGAGCACTGGAAACACCATATATTTT
TRBD1	TRBV6-1	TRBJ1-5	NA	CASSVNRGAKPQHF	TGTGCCAGCAGTGTAAACAGGGGTGCAAAGCCCCAGCATTTT
TRBD1	TRBV18	TRBJ1-6	NA	CASSLTGASPLHF	TGTGCCAGCTCACTAACAGGGGCTTCACCCCTCCACTTT
TRBD1	TRBV27	TRBJ2-7	few	CASSVNRGPYEQYF	TGTGCCAGCAGTGTAAACAGGGGGCCCTACGAGCAGTACTTC
NA	TRBV5-1	TRBJ2-1	NA	CASSPGGSYNEQFF	TGCGCCAGCAGCCCAGGTGGCTCCTACAATGAGCAGTTCTTC
NA	TRBV5-1	TRBJ1-1	NA	CASSSGHLNTEAFF	TGCGCCAGCAGCTCGGGACACCTGAACACTGAAGCTTTCTTT
TRBD1	TRBV6-5	TRBJ1-2	few	CASRLQGANYGYTF	TGTGCCAGCAGATTACAGGGGGCGAACTATGGCTACACCTTC
TRBD1	TRBV6-5	TRBJ1-2	NA	CASRETGGRGYTF	TGTGCCAGCAGAGAGACAGGGGGGCGAGGCTACACCTTC
TRBD1	TRBV6-5	TRBJ1-3	NA	CASSYSGTGGNTIYF	TGTGCCAGCAGTTACTCCGGGACAGGGGGAAACACCATATATTTT
TRBD1	TRBV19	TRBJ2-7	NA	CASRTSGTGLYEQYF	TGTGCCAGTAGGACCTCCGGGACAGGGTTGTACGAGCAGTACTTC
TRBD1	TRBV5-1	TRBJ1-2	NA	CASSPPDRGKGYTF	TGCGCCAGCAGCCCCCCGGACAGGGGGAAGGGCTACACCTTC
NA	TRBV7-9	TRBJ2-7	few	CASSLPVAYEQYF	TGTGCCAGCAGCTTACCCGTTGCCTACGAGCAGTACTTC
TRBD1	TRBV25-1	TRBJ1-2	NA	CASSERVFPGGVYGYTF	TGTGCCAGCAGTGAACGAGTTTTCCCAGGGGGCGTCTATGGCTACACCTTC
NA	TRBV23-1	TRBJ1-1	NA	CASSQSRGNTEAFF	TGCGCCAGCAGTCAATCGCGCGGGAACACTGAAGCTTTCTTT